What follows are 7 T cell receptor beta chains derived from one specimen sequenced in a study of T cells in Graves' hyperthyroidism and ophthalmopathy. Amplified TCR beta CDR3 regions derived from RNA transcripts. TCR CDR3 underwent first-round RT-PCR with the HTBI primer set. TCRdb independently ran MiXCR on the multiplex PCR reads; one entry per CDR3 protein. The table shows 100,000 to 130,000 distinct CDR3 sequences, with approximately 15% occurring only once. The sequenced material came from blood. The receptors shown here come from a woman between 45 and 65 years old with Graves' hyperthyroidism.

This clonotype was counted many times. The CDR3, as DNA: TGTGCCAGCTCACCGGGTTGGGGCGAGAATGAAAAACTGTTTTTT. Protein product: CASSPGWGENEKLFF. This sequence joins TRBV18 and TRBJ1-4; D perhaps matches TRBD1 (5 bases). Germline CDR1 reads KGHSH; CDR2 reads LQKENI. The CDR3 is made up of 15 amino acids. Trimming pared 3 bases from V and 5 bases from J, leaving 13 bases between.

The table lists this clonotype with many counts. The chain links TRBV24-1 to TRBJ2-2; D is possibly TRBD2 (6 bases). CDR3 length: 17 residues. V was trimmed by 3 bases and J by 2 bases, leaving 15 bases between them. Germline values: CDR1 KGHDR, CDR2 SFDVKD. The CDR3 region has the DNA TGTGCCACCAGTGATCCGCGCGCTAGCGCAAACACCGGGGAGCTGTTTTTT. This sequence encodes CATSDPRASANTGELFF.

This clonotype was seen ten or more times. The chain is built from TRBV3-1 and TRBJ1-6; 11 nucleotides agree with TRBD1. The CDR3 has 16 amino acids. Germline CDR1 and CDR2: LGHDT and YNNKEL (reference sequence). Trimming cost V 0 bases and J 10 bases; bases outside gene matches: 5. This CDR3 is CASSQDGTGGTSPLHF. The CDR3 DNA reads TGTGCCAGCAGCCAAGATGGGACAGGGGGTACCTCACCCCTCCACTTT.

This clonotype was counted at least ten times. This rearrangement joins TRBV24-1 to TRBJ2-3; D remains unclear. Germline loops: CDR1 KGHDR, CDR2 SFDVKD. Trimming shortened V by 3 bases and J by 2 bases, and 14 bases separated the two germline ends. The CDR3 is 16 residues long. The chain's CDR3 is CATSDHTATTTDTQYF. The DNA of the CDR3 is TGTGCCACCAGTGATCATACAGCGACAACCACAGATACGCAGTATTTT.

Ten or more counts support this clonotype. The CDR3 DNA is TGTGCCAGCAGCTCCCGGAGGGCAGGCCAAGAGACCCAGTACTTC. Encoded protein: CASSSRRAGQETQYF. The chain uses TRBV11-2 and TRBJ2-5, with a tentative D call TRBD2 (6 bases). V dropped 4 bases and J dropped 1 base, with 13 bases sitting between them. This CDR3 has 15 residues. CDR1 and CDR2 from the germline V gene are SGHAT and FQNNGV.

This clonotype has at least ten counts. The V and J genes are TRBV5-6 and TRBJ1-1, with 8 bases aligning to TRBD1. This CDR3 region has 16 residues. Germline CDR1 reads SGHDT; CDR2 reads YYEEEE. The junction had 8 bases not matched to a gene; V was cut back by 0 bases and J by 4 bases. CDR3 DNA sequence: TGTGCCAGCAGCTTGGGACCAGGGGGCGCGGGCACTGAAGCTTTCTTT. Its translation is CASSLGPGGAGTEAFF.

J is TRBJ1-2 and V is TRBV12-3 or TRBV12-4; TRBD1 aligns across 11 bases. The CDR3 has 13 residues. V was pared by 4 bases and J by 7 bases, with 2 bases of the junction left unmatched. In DNA, the CDR3 is TGTGCCAGCAGTTCCGGGACAGGGGGTGGCTACACCTTC. This codes for CASSSGTGGGYTF.